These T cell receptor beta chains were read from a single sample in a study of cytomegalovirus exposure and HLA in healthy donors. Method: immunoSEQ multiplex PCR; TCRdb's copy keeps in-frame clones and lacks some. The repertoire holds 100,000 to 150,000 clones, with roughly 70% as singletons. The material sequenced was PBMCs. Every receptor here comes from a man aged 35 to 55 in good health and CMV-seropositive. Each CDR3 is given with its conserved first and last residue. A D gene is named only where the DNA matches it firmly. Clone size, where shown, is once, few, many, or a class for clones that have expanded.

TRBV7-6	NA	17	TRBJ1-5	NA	CASLTSGKPNGNQPQHF	TGTGCCAGCCTTACCAGCGGGAAACCAAACGGCAATCAGCCCCAGCATTTT
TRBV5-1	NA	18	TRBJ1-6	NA	CASSKGDLSSSYNSPLHF	TGCGCCAGCAGCAAAGGGGATCTCTCGAGCTCCTATAATTCACCCCTCCACTTT
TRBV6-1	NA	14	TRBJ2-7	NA	CASSARTVTYEQYF	TGTGCCAGCAGTGCCCGGACAGTAACCTACGAGCAGTACTTC
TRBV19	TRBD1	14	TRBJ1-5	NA	CASSMGQGNQPQHF	TGTGCCAGTAGTATGGGACAGGGCAATCAGCCCCAGCATTTT
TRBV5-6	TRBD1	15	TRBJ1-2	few	CASSPGQFSPYGYTF	TGTGCCAGCAGCCCGGGACAGTTCTCTCCGTATGGCTACACCTTC
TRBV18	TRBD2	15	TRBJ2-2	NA	CASSPGTSATGELFF	TGTGCCAGCTCACCAGGGACTAGCGCGACCGGGGAGCTGTTTTTT
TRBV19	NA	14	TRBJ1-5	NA	CASSIVGGNQPQHF	TGTGCCAGTAGTATCGTTGGCGGTAATCAGCCCCAGCATTTT
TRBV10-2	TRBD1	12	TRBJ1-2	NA	CASSGQGDGYTF	TGCGCCAGCAGTGGACAGGGTGATGGCTACACCTTC
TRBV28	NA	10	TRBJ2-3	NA	CASSSHTQYF	TGTGCCAGCAGTTCTCATACGCAGTATTTT
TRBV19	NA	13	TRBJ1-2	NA	CASRGGANYGYTF	TGTGCCAGTCGTGGGGGGGCTAACTATGGCTACACCTTC
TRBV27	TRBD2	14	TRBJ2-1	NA	CASSSLAGNNEQFF	TGTGCCAGCAGTTCCCTAGCGGGAAACAATGAGCAGTTCTTC
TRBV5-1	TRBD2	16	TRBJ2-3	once	CASSLPSGRNTDTQYF	TGCGCCAGCAGCTTACCTAGCGGGAGAAACACAGATACGCAGTATTTT
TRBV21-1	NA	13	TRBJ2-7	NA	CASTQWRPYEQYF	TGTGCCAGCACCCAGTGGAGACCCTACGAGCAGTACTTC
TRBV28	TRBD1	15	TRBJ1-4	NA	CASSLIGAGGLLLFF	TGTGCCAGCAGTTTAATCGGGGCAGGGGGGCTTTTACTGTTTTTT
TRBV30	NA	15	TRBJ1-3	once	CAWRQGGSSGNTIYF	TGTGCCTGGAGGCAGGGAGGCTCGAGTGGAAACACCATATATTTT
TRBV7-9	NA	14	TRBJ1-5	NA	CASSSRMRDQPQHF	TGTGCCAGCAGCTCCAGAATGAGGGATCAGCCCCAGCATTTT
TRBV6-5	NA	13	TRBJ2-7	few	CASGIQSGYEQYF	TGTGCCAGCGGAATCCAAAGCGGCTACGAGCAGTACTTC
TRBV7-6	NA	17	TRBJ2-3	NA	CASSSSTGKGRLDTQYF	TGTGCCAGCAGCTCCTCGACAGGCAAGGGACGTTTAGATACGCAGTATTTT
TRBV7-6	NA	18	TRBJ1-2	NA	CASSLVPDSALGDYGYTF	TGTGCCAGCAGCTTAGTTCCTGACAGTGCCCTTGGAGACTATGGCTACACCTTC
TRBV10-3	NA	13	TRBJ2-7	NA	CAISESQGLEQYF	TGTGCCATCAGTGAGTCACAGGGTCTCGAGCAGTACTTC
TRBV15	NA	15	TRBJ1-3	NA	CATSPDSSSGNTIYF	TGTGCCACCAGTCCCGACAGCAGCTCTGGAAACACCATATATTTT
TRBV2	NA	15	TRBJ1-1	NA	CASSADRGGNTEAFF	TGTGCCAGCAGTGCGGACCGAGGAGGGAACACTGAAGCTTTCTTT
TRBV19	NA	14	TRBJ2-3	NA	CASRSRQGIDTQYF	TGTGCCAGTAGATCCCGGCAGGGGATAGATACGCAGTATTTT
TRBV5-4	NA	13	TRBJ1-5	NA	CASSGGPNQPQHF	TGTGCCAGCAGCGGGGGCCCAAATCAGCCCCAGCATTTT
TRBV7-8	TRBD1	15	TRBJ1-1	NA	CASSGPTGVPTEAFF	TGTGCCAGCAGCGGCCCGACAGGGGTGCCCACTGAAGCTTTCTTT
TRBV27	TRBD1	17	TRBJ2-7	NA	CASSPGQGTGLAYEQYF	TGTGCCAGCAGTCCGGGACAGGGGACGGGACTGGCCTACGAGCAGTACTTC
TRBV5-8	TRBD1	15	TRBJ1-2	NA	CASSRQDREDYGYTF	TGTGCCAGCAGCAGACAGGACAGGGAGGACTATGGCTACACCTTC
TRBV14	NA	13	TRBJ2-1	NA	CASSRRGSDEQFF	TGTGCCAGCAGCCGGCGAGGGTCCGATGAGCAGTTCTTC
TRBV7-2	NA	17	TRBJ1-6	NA	CASSLGRAGRTHSPLHF	TGTGCCAGCAGCTTAGGTAGGGCAGGGAGGACCCATTCACCCCTCCACTTT
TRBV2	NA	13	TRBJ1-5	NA	CASRGGSNQPQHF	TGTGCCAGCAGGGGGGGTTCCAATCAGCCCCAGCATTTT
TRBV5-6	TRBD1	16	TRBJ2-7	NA	CASSLRQGPKVAEQYF	TGTGCCAGCAGCTTGAGACAGGGACCGAAGGTGGCAGAGCAGTACTTC
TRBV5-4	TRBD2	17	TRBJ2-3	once	CASIRTSGGGSTDTQYF	TGTGCCAGCATCCGGACTAGCGGTGGTGGGAGCACAGATACGCAGTATTTT